The T cell receptor beta chain under discussion was sequenced for a study of cytomegalovirus exposure and HLA in healthy donors. Study-wide context: The platform used for the roughly 130 validation repertoires matched that of the approximately 670 first-cohort repertoires, a later analysis reported.

The CDR3 sequence is 17 residues long. Germline V lookup: CDR1 LGHNA, CDR2 YNFKEQ. Trimming cost V 4 bases and J 0 bases; bases outside gene matches: 8. Whole-study findings and limits: According to a subsequent analysis, TCR clusters from the first cohort were inclined to appear together in the 120 or so validation repertoires.

The donors were members of the validation cohort comprising over a hundred subjects, separate from the roughly 600-subject first cohort. This table comes from immunoSEQ multiplex PCR, and its TCRdb copy is limited to in-frame clones, with some not included. The sample has under 150,000 clones; more than 75% are singletons. A note on this clone: No antigen is known for it.

The sequence came from a woman aged 18-29 years in good health and CMV-seropositive. The sample was PBMCs. The V and J genes are TRBV4-2 and TRBJ2-3; TRBD2 matches 9 bases. CDR3 nucleotide sequence: TGTGCCAGCAGCCCCCGGTCGAGCGGGGGGAGCACAGATACGCAGTATTTT. This encodes CASSPRSSGGSTDTQYF.